Listed here are 28 T cell receptor beta chains from one sample, sequenced in a study of blood T cell repertoires in COVID-19. TCRdb's copy holds only in-frame clones and misses some; the assay was immunoSEQ multiplex PCR. The sample records about 140,000 clones, roughly four fifths being singletons. Sequencing used peripheral blood. The receptor set was obtained from a woman in her fifties or sixties with acute or convalescent COVID-19.

The chain employs TRBV19 and TRBJ2-3; D possibly corresponds to TRBD1 (6 bases). Germline loops: CDR1 LNHDA, CDR2 SQIVND (reference sequence). V was clipped by 4 bases and J by 6 bases, with 11 bases between them. This CDR3 region has 13 residues. Here the CDR3 reads CASSNQQGDTQYF. Written as DNA, the CDR3 is TGTGCCAGTAGTAACCAGCAGGGGGATACGCAGTATTTT.

This CDR3 is CASSWGGTPREETQYF. CDR3 in DNA: TGTGCCAGTTCCTGGGGGGGGACACCACGAGAAGAGACCCAGTACTTC. The rearrangement uses TRBV19 and TRBJ2-5; possible D gene TRBD2, 7 bases. CDR1 and CDR2 (germline): LNHDA, SQIVND (reference sequence). V lost 8 bases to trimming and J lost 3 bases, with 22 bases between them. The CDR3 contains 16 residues.

The V and J genes are TRBV29-1 and TRBJ2-7; 8 nucleotides agree with TRBD2. The trim removed 4 bases at V and 5 bases at J, leaving 13 bases unmatched. The CDR3 sequence is 15 residues long. Germline V lookup: CDR1 SQVTM, CDR2 ANQGSEA. The CDR3: CSVVVPPGLVNEQYF. As DNA, the CDR3 is TGCAGCGTTGTTGTGCCTCCGGGACTAGTGAACGAGCAGTACTTC.

V is TRBV7-3 and J is TRBJ1-4, with D hard to call. V lost 6 bases to trimming and J lost 8 bases, with 19 bases between them. The CDR3 covers 15 residues. Looked up from germline, CDR1 is SGHTA and CDR2 is FQGTGA. CDR3 residues: CASRPRRCAREKLFF. CDR3 DNA: TGTGCCAGCAGGCCTCGCAGGTGTGCCCGCGAAAAACTGTTTTTT.

J is TRBJ2-1 and V is TRBV19, with a tentative D call TRBD2 (6 bases). The V end was cut by 6 bases, the J end by 6 bases, with 18 bases between. Germline V lookup: CDR1 LNHDA, CDR2 SQIVND (reference sequence). The CDR3 has 15 amino acids. The CDR3 coding sequence is TGTGCCAGTAGCGGTGGAATGACTAGTCTCAATGAGCAGTTCTTC. Residues: CASSGGMTSLNEQFF.

The V and J genes are TRBV6-2 or TRBV6-3 and TRBJ2-2, with D unresolved. Germline V gene lookup returns CDR1 MNHEY and CDR2 SVGEGT. Between the trimmed V and J ends, which lost 4 bases and 8 bases, there was a span of 8 bases. The CDR3 has 12 residues. The CDR3 DNA is TGTGCCAGCAGTTTAACCGGGGGGGAGCTGTTTTTT. It translates to CASSLTGGELFF.

The chain joins TRBV19 to TRBJ1-5; possible D gene TRBD1, 5 bases. V lost 3 bases to trimming and J lost 0 bases, with 15 bases between them. The CDR3 has 17 residues. Germline-derived CDR1 and CDR2 are LNHDA and SQIVND (reference sequence). The CDR3 loop is CASSIGFRAYSNQPQHF. CDR3 DNA sequence: TGTGCCAGTAGTATTGGATTCAGGGCCTATAGCAATCAGCCCCAGCATTTT.

The CDR3 DNA is TGCGCCAGCAGCTTGATCCGGGACAGGGGGCAAAAATACTACAATGAGCAGTTCTTC. Its protein product is CASSLIRDRGQKYYNEQFF. The V and J genes are TRBV5-1 and TRBJ2-1; TRBD1 matches 12 bases. V lost 1 base and J lost 3; bases outside the gene matches: 11. This CDR3 has 19 amino acids. Per the germline V gene, CDR1 is SGHRS and CDR2 is YFSETQ.

This chain links TRBV28 with TRBJ1-5, with 8 bases aligning to TRBD1. The CDR3 extends over 13 amino acids. CDR1 MDHEN and CDR2 SYDVKM come from the germline V gene. The junction had 5 bases not matched to a gene; V was cut back by 10 bases and J by 3 bases. The chain's CDR3 is CATRQGNNQPQHF. The CDR3 bases are TGTGCCACCAGACAGGGGAACAATCAGCCCCAGCATTTT.

The V call is TRBV23-1, the J call TRBJ1-5; D is possibly TRBD1 (6 bases). TRBV23-1 is an ORF, with its function uncertain. V lost 6 bases and J 4 bases, leaving 19 bases between the germline ends. The CDR3 consists of 16 residues. The CDR3 sequence is CASRLWDTLGNQPQHF. The DNA for the CDR3 is TGCGCCAGCAGGCTATGGGACACCCTAGGGAATCAGCCCCAGCATTTT.

This clone was found a few times. V usage is TRBV5-1 and J usage is TRBJ1-1, with D tentatively TRBD1 (5 bases). The CDR3 has 14 residues. V was shortened by 4 bases and J by 0 bases, with 10 bases between the two germline ends. CDR1 is SGHRS and CDR2 is YFSETQ in the germline V gene. The CDR3 spells CASSDGHLNTEAFF. In nucleotides, the CDR3 is TGCGCCAGCAGCGATGGACACCTGAACACTGAAGCTTTCTTT.

V is TRBV5-1 and J is TRBJ2-1; D not certain. The V end was cut by 0 bases, the J end by 8 bases, with 15 bases between. The CDR3 is 15 amino acids. Germline V lookup: CDR1 SGHRS, CDR2 YFSETQ. This chain's CDR3 is CASSLVLPPSDEQFF. The CDR3 DNA sequence: TGCGCCAGCAGCTTGGTTCTCCCGCCGAGCGATGAGCAGTTCTTC.

The chain combines TRBV5-4 with TRBJ1-4; D remains unclear. Per germline, CDR1 SGHNT and CDR2 YYREEE (reference sequence). V was clipped by 4 bases and J by 6 bases, with 10 bases between them. The CDR3 sequence is 13 residues long. The CDR3 loop reads CASSHTTDEKLFF. CDR3 DNA: TGTGCCAGCAGCCACACCACCGATGAAAAACTGTTTTTT.

V usage is TRBV11-3 and J usage is TRBJ2-3; D is unclear. This CDR3 has 16 amino acids. V lost 1 base to trimming and J lost 1 base, with 12 bases between them. Germline values: CDR1 SGHNT, CDR2 YENEEA. For the CDR3, the DNA is TGTGCCAGCAGCTTAGGATCTCGGTTGGGCACAGATACGCAGTATTTT. Residues: CASSLGSRLGTDTQYF.

This rearrangement joins TRBV24-1 to TRBJ2-1, with D tentatively TRBD1 (6 bases). The CDR3 runs to 14 residues. Germline CDR1 KGHDR, CDR2 SFDVKD. V lost 4 bases and J lost 9, with 15 bases in between. Here the CDR3 DNA reads TGTGCCACCAGTGACAGTAGGGGGAATACTGAGCAGTTCTTC. This translates into CATSDSRGNTEQFF.

The chain is built from TRBV29-1 and TRBJ2-1; no firm D call. The CDR3 loop spans 13 amino acids. The V gene's germline CDR1 is SQVTM and CDR2 ANQGSEA. The V end was cut by 2 bases, the J end by 5 bases, with 10 bases between. The CDR3 sequence: CSVERVANNEQFF. CDR3 coding DNA: TGCAGCGTTGAACGGGTAGCTAACAATGAGCAGTTCTTC.

The chain combines TRBV11-3 with TRBJ2-3, with 8 bases aligning to TRBD2. Germline V gene lookup returns CDR1 SGHNT and CDR2 YENEEA. J gave up 4 bases and V 5 bases, and 11 bases lay outside the gene matches. CDR3 length: 16 residues. The CDR3 nucleotides are TGTGCCAGCAGCCCGGAGAGCGGGAGAGGTTCAGATACGCAGTATTTT. Translating gives CASSPESGRGSDTQYF.

This clone was detected only a few times. The V and J genes are TRBV9 and TRBJ1-1, with D tentatively TRBD1 (5 bases). This CDR3 is built from 14 residues. CDR1 and CDR2 (germline): SGDLS, YYNGEE. V lost 0 bases and J lost 11, with 17 bases in between. The CDR3 reads CASSVGEGSRVAFF. The CDR3 DNA reads TGTGCCAGCAGCGTAGGGGAGGGGTCGCGGGTGGCTTTCTTT.

Ten or more counts support this clone. This chain uses TRBV5-8 with TRBJ1-1, with D uncertain. Per germline, CDR1 SGHTS and CDR2 YDEGEE. The CDR3 has 15 amino acids. V lost 4 bases and J lost 1, with 14 bases in between. The CDR3 DNA reads TGTGCCAGCAGCCCCCCCAACATGTGGAACACTGAAGCTTTCTTT. It is translated as CASSPPNMWNTEAFF.

For the CDR3, the DNA is TGTGCCAGCAAAATCAGGGATCAGCCCCAGCATTTT. It codes for CASKIRDQPQHF. This chain links TRBV28 with TRBJ1-5, with D maybe TRBD1 (5 bases). This CDR3 spans 12 amino acids. Trimming took 7 bases from V and 5 from J, leaving 9 bases between them. CDR1 is MDHEN and CDR2 is SYDVKM in the germline V gene.

The J gene is TRBJ2-7, the V gene TRBV7-6; TRBD1 matches at 8 bases. This CDR3 spans 17 amino acids. J gave up 1 base and V 1 base, and 9 bases lay outside the gene matches. The germline CDR1 and CDR2 sequences are SGHVS and FNYEAQ. CDR3 protein: CASSLDTGTGRSYEQYF. The DNA for the CDR3 is TGTGCCAGCAGCTTAGATACCGGGACAGGCAGATCCTACGAGCAGTACTTC.

The genes are TRBV7-3 and TRBJ2-1; 7 positions agree with TRBD2. This CDR3 is built from 16 residues. The V segment lost 2 bases and the J segment 5 bases; nucleotides outside the gene matches: 9. Germline V gives CDR1 SGHTA, CDR2 FQGTGA. CDR3 sequence (DNA): TGTGCCAGCAGCTTACGGGGGAGCGGGACCCACAATGAGCAGTTCTTC. The encoded protein is CASSLRGSGTHNEQFF.

This chain joins TRBV9 and TRBJ1-4, with a tentative D call TRBD1 (6 bases). The germline V gene encodes CDR1 SGDLS and CDR2 YYNGEE. Trimming pared 2 bases from V and 0 bases from J, leaving 11 bases between. The CDR3 loop spans 16 amino acids. The CDR3 sequence is CASSVDSYATNEKLFF. Here the CDR3 DNA reads TGTGCCAGCAGCGTGGACAGTTATGCAACTAATGAAAAACTGTTTTTT.

This chain joins TRBV4-3 and TRBJ1-1, with a possible D match to TRBD1 (6 bases). CDR3 length equals 14 residues. The germline V gene encodes CDR1 LGHNA and CDR2 YSLEER. V dropped 2 bases and J dropped 0 bases, with 7 bases sitting between them. The CDR3 region has the DNA TGCGCCAGCAGCCAATGGACAGTGAACACTGAAGCTTTCTTT. Translation: CASSQWTVNTEAFF.

The V gene is TRBV28, the J gene TRBJ1-2; 9 bases are shared with TRBD1. Trimming removed 7 bases from V and 0 bases from J; junction bases left unmatched: 15. The germline V gene has CDR1 MDHEN and CDR2 SYDVKM. There are 18 residues in the CDR3. The CDR3 coding sequence is TGTGCCAGCAAAAAACAGGGGGCAAAGCGTAATTCTAACTATGGCTACACCTTC. This translates into CASKKQGAKRNSNYGYTF.

The V gene is TRBV7-9, the J gene TRBJ1-2; D is unresolved. The germline gives CDR1 SEHNR, CDR2 FQNEAQ (reference sequence). Trimming shortened V by 5 bases and J by 5 bases, and 12 bases separated the two germline ends. This CDR3 region has 13 residues. The CDR3 loop reads CASSPPGWYGYTF. The CDR3 nucleotides are TGTGCCAGCAGCCCCCCGGGTTGGTATGGCTACACCTTC.

The table lists this clone with a few counts. The chain combines TRBV11-3 with TRBJ2-1; 8 bases are a match to TRBD2. The J segment lost 4 bases and the V segment lost 5 bases, leaving 7 bases of the junction unmatched. CDR1 is SGHNT, CDR2 YENEEA, per germline. CDR3 size: 15 residues. The CDR3 reads CASSRGTSFYNEQFF. DNA for the CDR3: TGTGCCAGCAGCCGAGGGACTAGTTTTTACAATGAGCAGTTCTTC.

This chain joins TRBV18 and TRBJ2-3; no reliable D call. Deletions cut 1 base from V and 0 bases from J, with 11 bases between. The germline V gene encodes CDR1 KGHSH and CDR2 LQKENI. The CDR3 contains 16 residues. The CDR3 DNA reads as TGTGCCAGCTCACCACTTGGGCAGACCAGCACAGATACGCAGTATTTT. Its protein product is CASSPLGQTSTDTQYF.